This is a list of T cell receptor beta chains from one sample in a study of T cells in Graves' hyperthyroidism and ophthalmopathy. TCRdb reanalysed the multiplex PCR reads using MiXCR and keeps one entry per CDR3 protein. The data hold hundreds of thousands of distinct CDR3 sequences, with less than 25% observed a single time. The sequencing sample was made of blood. The receptors shown here come from a man younger than 40 with Graves' ophthalmopathy. Each CDR3 is given with its conserved first and last residue. The order of the fields is J gene, V gene, CDR3 length, clone size, D gene, CDR3 protein, CDR3 DNA. The D gene is left open where the match is weak. The listing skips clone size in some rows; elsewhere it reads once, few, many or a size class.

TRBJ2-5	TRBV20-1	14	NA	NA	CSAYWVGAGETQYF	TGCAGTGCTTACTGGGTGGGCGCCGGGGAGACCCAGTACTTC
TRBJ1-1	TRBV30	11	NA	NA	CAWSRQGEAFF	TGTGCCTGGAGTCGGCAGGGGGAAGCTTTCTTT
TRBJ2-2	TRBV5-5	15	NA	TRBD2	CASSPRGGNTGELFF	TGTGCCAGCAGCCCCCGGGGGGGGAACACCGGGGAGCTGTTTTTT
TRBJ2-7	TRBV4-1	16	NA	NA	CASSQERQASSYEQYF	TGCGCCAGCAGCCAAGAGCGACAGGCGAGCTCCTACGAGCAGTACTTC
TRBJ2-5	TRBV6-9	13	NA	NA	CASSSPGTETQYF	TGTGCCAGCAGTTCCCCGGGCACAGAGACCCAGTACTTC
TRBJ2-2	TRBV11-2	16	NA	TRBD2	CASSLTGTSGTGEPFF	TGTGCTAGCAGCTTAACCGGGACTAGCGGCACCGGGGAGCCGTTTTTT
TRBJ1-1	TRBV5-1	18	many	NA	CASSLGHLARGANTEAFF	TGCGCCAGCAGCTTGGGGCATTTGGCTCGGGGGGCGAACACTGAAGCTTTCTTT
TRBJ2-3	TRBV2	11	few	NA	CASSVQHTQYF	TGTGCCAGCAGTGTCCAGCATACGCAGTATTTT
TRBJ2-2	TRBV20-1	16	NA	NA	CSARDPVRGNTGELFF	TGCAGTGCTAGAGATCCGGTACGCGGGAACACCGGGGAGCTGTTTTTT
TRBJ2-1	TRBV4-1	16	NA	NA	CASSQAPGDTYNEQFF	TGCGCCAGCAGCCAAGCTCCAGGCGATACTTACAATGAGCAGTTCTTC
TRBJ1-1	TRBV7-9	16	many	NA	CASSFQGNPRPTEAFF	TGTGCCAGCAGCTTTCAGGGGAACCCCAGGCCCACTGAAGCTTTCTTT
TRBJ1-2	TRBV5-1	15	many	NA	CASSLNSESFYGYTF	TGCGCCAGCAGCCTGAACAGCGAATCCTTCTATGGCTACACCTTC
TRBJ2-1	TRBV5-1	13	many	NA	CASSFGGANEQFF	TGCGCCAGCAGCTTTGGGGGAGCGAATGAGCAGTTCTTC
TRBJ1-1	TRBV6-1	15	NA	NA	CASSASGYMNTEAFF	TGTGCCAGCAGTGCTAGTGGGTATATGAACACTGAAGCTTTCTTT
TRBJ1-4	TRBV25-1	15	NA	NA	CASSEFQGMGEKLFF	TGTGCCAGCAGTGAATTTCAGGGGATGGGTGAAAAACTGTTTTTT
TRBJ1-2	TRBV18	14	few	NA	CASSREQAGYGYTF	TGTGCCAGCTCAAGAGAACAAGCGGGCTATGGCTACACCTTC
TRBJ2-3	TRBV11-2	15	many	NA	CASSFRSTSTDTQYF	TGTGCCAGCAGCTTCCGTTCAACTAGCACAGATACGCAGTATTTT
TRBJ1-1	TRBV19	15	NA	TRBD1	CASSIFDRANTEAFF	TGTGCCAGTAGTATCTTCGACAGGGCTAACACTGAAGCTTTCTTT
TRBJ2-7	TRBV11-2	14	NA	NA	CASSFRWEDYEQYF	TGTGCCAGCAGCTTTCGGTGGGAAGACTACGAGCAGTACTTC
TRBJ1-1	TRBV30	12	many	NA	CACKRDNTEAFF	TGTGCCTGCAAAAGGGACAACACTGAAGCTTTCTTT
TRBJ2-2	TRBV7-3	18	NA	TRBD1	CASRQTGGTGGTTGELFF	TGTGCCAGCAGACAAACCGGGGGGACAGGGGGCACCACCGGGGAGCTGTTTTTT
TRBJ2-3	TRBV14	14	NA	NA	CASSEDSFTDTQYF	TGTGCCAGCAGCGAGGACAGTTTCACAGATACGCAGTATTTT
TRBJ1-1	TRBV18	14	NA	NA	CASSTGRGLTEAFF	TGTGCCAGCTCAACGGGACGGGGATTGACTGAAGCTTTCTTT
TRBJ2-3	TRBV5-1	20	few	TRBD2	CASSRSPASGRALDTDTQYF	TGCGCCAGCAGCCGTAGCCCGGCTAGCGGGAGGGCCCTCGACACAGATACGCAGTATTTT
TRBJ2-1	TRBV9	15	NA	NA	CASSVGSPRDSEQFF	TGTGCCAGCAGCGTAGGCTCCCCCCGGGACTCCGAGCAGTTCTTC
TRBJ1-2	TRBV28	11	few	NA	CASSFFGGYTF	TGTGCCAGCAGTTTTTTTGGTGGCTACACCTTC
TRBJ2-1	TRBV5-1	13	NA	NA	CASSPMQTGEQFF	TGCGCCAGCAGCCCAATGCAAACGGGTGAGCAGTTCTTC
TRBJ2-7	TRBV11-2	14	many	NA	CASSLGRGAYEQYF	TGTGCCAGCAGCTTAGGGCGCGGCGCCTACGAGCAGTACTTC
TRBJ2-3	TRBV7-9	16	few	TRBD2	CASSYTGRESTDTQYF	TGTGCCAGCAGCTATACCGGGCGGGAGTCCACAGATACGCAGTATTTT
TRBJ2-7	TRBV7-6	14	NA	TRBD1	CASSSEGQGYEQYF	TGTGCCAGCAGCTCCGAGGGACAGGGGTACGAGCAGTACTTC
TRBJ1-1	TRBV30	12	NA	NA	CAWRPGRTEAFF	TGTGCCTGGAGACCCGGGAGAACTGAAGCTTTCTTT
TRBJ1-1	TRBV7-9	12	few	TRBD1	CASSPDRAGAFF	TGTGCCAGCAGCCCAGACAGGGCCGGGGCTTTCTTT
TRBJ2-7	TRBV28	14	many	TRBD1	CASSPIGTAYEQYF	TGTGCCAGCAGTCCTATTGGGACAGCCTACGAGCAGTACTTC
TRBJ2-5	TRBV27	13	few	NA	CASSIGLAETQYF	TGTGCCAGCAGTATAGGCCTAGCGGAGACCCAGTACTTC
TRBJ2-7	TRBV6-1	13	NA	TRBD1	CASSPTGFHEQYF	TGTGCCAGCAGTCCGACAGGGTTCCACGAGCAGTACTTC
TRBJ1-2	TRBV20-1	15	NA	NA	CSASRPEATDYGYTF	TGCAGTGCTAGTCGGCCGGAAGCTACCGACTATGGCTACACCTTC
TRBJ1-6	TRBV18	15	few	TRBD1	CASSPPGTANSPLHF	TGTGCCAGCTCACCACCCGGGACAGCGAATTCACCCCTCCACTTT
TRBJ2-1	TRBV28	15	many	NA	CASSGTGLPRGEQFF	TGTGCCAGCAGCGGTACAGGTCTACCGAGGGGAGAGCAGTTCTTC
TRBJ1-1	TRBV7-6	15	NA	NA	CASSRTVNGQLEAFF	TGTGCCAGCAGCCGTACCGTTAATGGACAGCTTGAAGCTTTCTTT
TRBJ2-7	TRBV4-3	16	few	TRBD2	CASSQDASGDPYEQYF	TGCGCCAGCAGCCAAGACGCTAGCGGGGACCCCTACGAGCAGTACTTC
TRBJ2-3	TRBV10-3	18	many	TRBD2	CAISGGVGAGAYSDTQYF	TGTGCCATCAGTGGAGGTGTGGGCGCGGGAGCATATTCAGATACGCAGTATTTT
TRBJ2-5	TRBV3-1	13	many	TRBD1	CASSQPRTGPRYF	TGTGCCAGCAGCCAACCCAGGACAGGGCCTCGGTACTTC
TRBJ2-7	TRBV10-3	12	NA	NA	CAISEGLYEQYF	TGTGCCATCAGTGAGGGACTCTACGAGCAGTACTTC
TRBJ1-4	TRBV28	13	many	NA	CASSFRGHEKLFF	TGTGCCAGCAGTTTTCGGGGCCATGAAAAACTGTTTTTT
TRBJ2-5	TRBV6-1	13	NA	NA	CASSEGPQETQYF	TGTGCCAGCAGTGAGGGACCCCAAGAGACCCAGTACTTC
TRBJ1-6	TRBV28	13	NA	TRBD1	CASMETGGSPLHF	TGTGCCAGCATGGAGACAGGGGGTTCACCCCTCCACTTT
TRBJ1-5	TRBV4-1	16	NA	NA	CASSQGFQHGPGPQHF	TGCGCCAGCAGCCAAGGTTTTCAGCATGGGCCGGGGCCCCAGCATTTT
TRBJ2-2	TRBV2	14	many	NA	CASSLRPNTGELFF	TGTGCCAGCAGCCTACGGCCGAACACCGGGGAGCTGTTTTTT
TRBJ1-5	TRBV28	16	once	NA	CASSLAGDIVNQPLHF	TGTGCCAGCAGTTTAGCGGGAGACATCGTCAATCAGCCCCTGCATTTT
TRBJ1-1	TRBV3-1	17	many	NA	CASSHQLRTLLNTEAFF	TGTGCCAGCAGCCATCAACTTCGGACACTGCTGAACACTGAAGCTTTTTTT
TRBJ2-7	TRBV11-2	14	NA	NA	CASSLVQGGYEQYF	TGTGCCAGCAGCTTAGTCCAGGGAGGCTACGAGCAGTACTTC
TRBJ1-5	TRBV24-1	14	few	NA	CATSAGGYSQPQHF	TGTGCCACCAGTGCCGGGGGTTATAGTCAGCCCCAGCATTTT
TRBJ1-2	TRBV12-3/TRBV12-4	13	NA	NA	CASSFGTLRGYTF	TGTGCCAGCAGTTTCGGGACACTCCGCGGCTACACCTTC
TRBJ2-1	TRBV6-2/TRBV6-3	16	NA	TRBD2	CASSYLTSGSGNEQFF	TGTGCCAGCAGTTACCTGACTAGCGGGAGTGGTAATGAGCAGTTCTTC
TRBJ2-6	TRBV28	13	many	NA	CASTPSGANVLTF	TGTGCCAGCACCCCCTCTGGGGCCAACGTCCTGACTTTC